Listed below are T cell receptor beta chains from one sample, sequenced in a study of T cells in Graves' hyperthyroidism and ophthalmopathy. TCRdb reprocessed the multiplex PCR reads via MiXCR and lists one record per CDR3 protein. The sample holds some 370,000 distinct CDR3 sequences, over 13% seen once. Sequencing was done on a sample of blood. All receptors derive from a man aged 45 to 65 with Graves' ophthalmopathy. The CDR3 runs from the conserved cysteine through the conserved F or W. D genes are given only for firm matches. Clone size, where shown, is once, few, many, or a class for clones that have expanded.

TRBJ2-7,-,TRBV4-1,many,CASSQVDGGQYF,TGCGCCAGCAGCCAAGTAGATGGCGGGCAGTACTTC
TRBJ1-5,-,TRBV6-1,few,CASSEGIAQPQHF,TGTGCCAGCAGCGAGGGGATTGCTCAGCCCCAGCATTTT
TRBJ1-5,-,TRBV5-6,many,CASSQLRQSNQPQHF,TGTGCCAGCAGCCAACTCCGACAGAGCAATCAGCCCCAGCATTTT
TRBJ2-7,TRBD1,TRBV2,many,CASSGDRDRGYEQYF,TGTGCCAGCAGTGGAGACCGGGACAGGGGTTACGAGCAGTACTTC
TRBJ2-7,-,TRBV7-8,-,CASSLGDLYEQYF,TGTGCCAGCAGCTTAGGGGACCTTTACGAGCAGTACTTC
TRBJ2-7,-,TRBV30,many,CAWTKGGYEQYF,TGTGCCTGGACCAAAGGGGGGTACGAGCAGTACTTC
TRBJ2-7,TRBD2,TRBV12-3/TRBV12-4,many,CASTRDYIYEQYF,TGTGCCAGCACTCGGGACTACATCTACGAGCAGTACTTC
TRBJ2-5,TRBD2,TRBV18,many,CASSPTSERETQYF,TGTGCCAGCTCACCAACTAGCGAACGAGAGACCCAGTACTTC
TRBJ2-1,-,TRBV7-9,many,CASSLLVDNEQFF,TGTGCCAGCAGCTTATTGGTGGACAATGAGCAGTTCTTC
TRBJ1-2,-,TRBV28,few,CASSETHTNYGYTF,TGTGCCAGCAGCGAGACACACACTAACTATGGCTACACCTTC